This TCR beta chain was retrieved from a study of beta chain features in type 1 diabetes. General study results and limits: All four CD4+ subsets from Type 1 diabetes patients carried moderately but significantly shorter TCRB CDR3s. For type 1 diabetes patients, VDJ junctions showed fewer insertions and more deletions.

Every donor provided one heparinised blood draw, which averaged about 120 mL. Staining for CD45RO/CCR7/CD25/CD127/CD95/CD27 allowed sorting of CD4+ naive, central memory, regulatory and stem cell-like memory cells. Purity exceeded 98% in all sorted populations. Investigators reverse transcribed all isolated RNA, so they sequenced expressed TCRB transcripts. Here immunoSEQ multiplex PCR was the method, and the copy in TCRdb shows in-frame clones only, minus some. The sample has about 150,000 clones, around a tenth seen once. V lost 3 bases and J 8 bases, leaving 7 bases between the germline ends. Germline-derived CDR1 and CDR2 are MDHEN and SYDVKM. The CDR3 length is 11 residues. Of note for this clone: Its antigen is as yet unknown.

The chain uses TRBV28 and TRBJ1-2; D unresolved. Sample: central memory CD4+ T cells from blood. The receptor comes from a man aged 25 to 45 with type 1 diabetes. The chain's CDR3 is CASSFSVGYTF. The CDR3 nucleotides are TGTGCCAGCAGTTTCTCAGTCGGCTACACCTTC.